One and the same sample provided the 16 T cell receptor beta chains below, sequenced in a study of T cells in Graves' hyperthyroidism and ophthalmopathy. There were TCR beta CDR3 regions amplified from RNA transcripts. TCR CDR3 underwent first-round RT-PCR with the HTBI primer set. One entry per CDR3 protein, called by TCRdb with MiXCR from the multiplex PCR reads. The sample includes about 550,000 distinct CDR3 sequences, around 20% of them seen just once. Sequenced material: blood. The receptor source for this set is a man between 18 and 29 years old with Graves' hyperthyroidism.

This clonotype was counted between two and nine times. The CDR3 loop is CASRQGFNYGYTF. CDR3 nucleotide sequence: TGTGCCAGCAGACAGGGGTTTAACTATGGCTACACCTTC. The genes are TRBV28 and TRBJ1-2; 7 nucleotides align to TRBD1. Losses at the gene ends were 6 bases for V and 1 base for J; bases not matched to a gene: 2. Germline CDR1 MDHEN, CDR2 SYDVKM. The CDR3 totals 13 residues.

The chain is built from TRBV6-5 and TRBJ1-1; no definite D call. Deletions cut 0 bases from V and 1 base from J, with 9 bases between. The CDR3 sequence is 15 residues long. The germline gives CDR1 MNHEY, CDR2 SVGAGI. The CDR3 is CASSYSGIWNTEAFF. The CDR3, as DNA: TGTGCCAGCAGTTACTCGGGGATCTGGAACACTGAAGCTTTCTTT.

This clonotype was seen repeatedly, ten times or more. This chain joins TRBV29-1 and TRBJ1-2, with D possibly matching TRBD1 (5 bases). V lost 5 bases, J lost 3 bases, and 16 bases lay in between. Germline lookup yields CDR1 SQVTM and CDR2 ANQGSEA. CDR3 size: 14 residues. As DNA, the CDR3 is TGCAGCGTTCCGAGCAGCAGGGAGCACTATGGCTACACCTTC. This gives the protein CSVPSSREHYGYTF.

This rearrangement joins TRBV28 to TRBJ2-7, with a weak D call TRBD2 (6 bases). The CDR3 is made up of 17 amino acids. Germline values: CDR1 MDHEN, CDR2 SYDVKM. Between the trimmed V and J ends, which lost 1 base and 6 bases, there was a span of 22 bases. The CDR3 sequence: CASSLSGRGSHWGEQYF. The CDR3 DNA reads as TGTGCCAGCAGTTTATCCGGGAGAGGTTCCCATTGGGGCGAGCAGTACTTC.

The J gene is TRBJ1-2, the V gene TRBV6-1, with 7 bases aligning to TRBD1. The CDR3 length is 13 residues. Germline loops: CDR1 MNHNS, CDR2 SASEGT. V trimming: 1 base; J trimming: 7 bases; junction bases outside the gene matches: 3. This CDR3 is CASSEDRGAGYTF. Written as DNA, the CDR3 is TGTGCCAGCAGTGAAGACAGGGGTGCTGGCTACACCTTC.

This clonotype was seen repeatedly, ten times or more. The V call is TRBV6-1, the J call TRBJ1-1, with D possibly matching TRBD1 (5 bases). CDR3 size: 14 residues. Germline V lookup: CDR1 MNHNS, CDR2 SASEGT. Trimming left V 3 bases short and J 1 base short, with 9 bases between. The CDR3 sequence: CASSDGTGNTEAFF. CDR3 DNA sequence: TGTGCCAGCAGTGATGGTACAGGGAACACTGAAGCTTTCTTT.

The rearrangement links TRBV7-8 to TRBJ2-5; D is unclear. Germline V CDR1 and CDR2: SGHVS, FQNEAQ. The CDR3 runs to 14 residues. The ends were cut back, 1 base at V and 3 bases at J, with 9 bases in the middle. CDR3: CASSLGTFEETQYF. DNA of the CDR3: TGTGCCAGCAGCTTAGGAACTTTCGAAGAGACCCAGTACTTC.

The chain couples TRBV2 to TRBJ1-2; D remains ambiguous. The V end lost 10 bases, the J end lost 4 bases, and 19 bases lay between the germline ends. The CDR3 is made up of 14 amino acids. Germline loops: CDR1 SNHLY, CDR2 FYNNEI. The chain's CDR3 is CATRRTTVAYGYTF. The CDR3 DNA follows: TGTGCCACGCGTCGCACGACCGTTGCCTATGGCTACACCTTC.

At least ten counts were recorded for this clonotype. The chain recombines TRBV27 with TRBJ2-7, with a possible D match to TRBD2 (6 bases). The CDR3 totals 15 residues. Germline CDR1 MNHEY, CDR2 SMNVEV (reference sequence). V shed 3 bases and J shed 6 bases, with 18 bases lying between them. The CDR3 DNA reads TGTGCCAGCAGTTTCTCTCCGGGACTTGGGGGCGAGCAGTACTTC. It codes for CASSFSPGLGGEQYF.

This chain joins TRBV11-2 and TRBJ2-2, with D perhaps matching TRBD2 (5 bases). Trimming removed 0 bases from V and 6 bases from J, with 11 bases in between. There are 15 residues in the CDR3. The V gene's germline CDR1 is SGHAT and CDR2 FQNNGV. CDR3 sequence: CASSLDSPRAGELFF. In DNA form, the CDR3 reads TGTGCCAGCAGCTTAGACTCCCCGCGGGCCGGGGAGCTGTTTTTT.

This clonotype was recorded at least ten times. The gene calls are TRBV15 and TRBJ2-5, with 10 bases matching TRBD2. V was pared by 1 base and J by 4 bases, with 12 bases of the junction left unmatched. The CDR3 extends over 18 amino acids. Germline values: CDR1 LNHNV, CDR2 YYDKDF (reference sequence). The CDR3 sequence is CATSRVIRLAGGRETQYF. CDR3 DNA: TGTGCCACCAGCAGAGTTATACGACTAGCGGGTGGGAGAGAGACCCAGTACTTC. The entire variable domain, with the rest obtained from reference TRBV15 and TRBJ2-5, is as follows: DAMVIQNPRYQVTQFGKPVTLSCSQTLNHNVMYWYQQKSSQAPKLLFHYYDKDFNNEADTPDNFQSRRPNTSFCFLDIRSPGLGDTAMYLCATSRVIRLAGGRETQYFGPGTRLLVL.

In this sample, this clonotype turned up many times. The V call is TRBV19, the J call TRBJ1-5; 12 bases agree with TRBD1. From germline, CDR1 is LNHDA and CDR2 SQIVND (reference sequence). Losses at the gene ends were 7 bases for V and 6 bases for J; bases not matched to a gene: 10. This CDR3 contains 16 residues. The CDR3 sequence is CASISTGTGGGQPQHF. The CDR3, as DNA: TGTGCCAGTATCTCTACCGGGACAGGGGGCGGTCAGCCCCAGCATTTT.

V is TRBV5-6 and J is TRBJ2-5; 8 nucleotides agree with TRBD2. The germline V gene has CDR1 SGHDT and CDR2 YYEEEE. J lost 7 bases, V lost 0 bases, and 11 bases had no gene match. The CDR3 extends over 16 amino acids. The CDR3 nucleotides read TGTGCCAGCAGCTTGGTTTCCGGGGGGGTTCCGTGGACCCAGTACTTC. Translating gives CASSLVSGGVPWTQYF.

CDR3 coding DNA: TGTGCCAGCAGTCGACAGGGGGGGGCTGGAAACACCATATATTTT. Translated, it gives CASSRQGGAGNTIYF. The rearrangement links TRBV6-2 or TRBV6-3 to TRBJ1-3; 9 nucleotides match TRBD1. This CDR3 is built from 15 residues. The ends lost 5 bases at V and 2 bases at J; junction bases unmatched: 4. Germline V gives CDR1 MNHEY, CDR2 SVGEGT.

This clonotype turned up a few times. J is TRBJ1-2 and V is TRBV28; TRBD1 aligns across 12 bases. V lost 5 bases and J lost 7; bases outside the gene matches: 17. This CDR3 contains 18 residues. Per germline, CDR1 MDHEN and CDR2 SYDVKM. DNA of the CDR3: TGTGCCAGCAGTCCAGGGGGACAGGGGGCTAATCGGGGACGTGGCTACACCTTC. This sequence encodes CASSPGGQGANRGRGYTF.

This clonotype was recorded only once. This clone may be a read error of a much larger clone one base away. The J gene is TRBJ1-2, the V gene TRBV4-2; TRBD1 matches at 8 bases. The CDR3 length is 15 residues. Germline CDR1 reads LGHNA; CDR2 reads YNFKEQ. J lost 10 bases, V lost 0 bases, and 10 bases had no gene match. The chain's CDR3 is CASSQDPGQATDYTF. The CDR3 nucleotides are TGTGCCAGCAGCCAAGATCCGGGACAGGCTACAGACTACACCTTC.